This TCR beta chain comes out of a study of T cells after yellow fever vaccination. The CDR3 consists of 13 residues. V dropped 5 bases and J dropped 4 bases, with 10 bases sitting between them. Per germline, CDR1 KGHDR and CDR2 SFDVKD. TCRdb ran MiXCR on the 5' RACE reads and lists one entry per CDR3 protein. Of about 240,000 distinct CDR3 sequences in the sample, around 7% were seen once. The receptor was derived from a young man who received the YFV17D yellow fever vaccine. The J gene is TRBJ1-1, the V gene TRBV24-1; no firm D call. This material consisted of CD4+ T cells sorted from PBMCs, taken 15 days after the yellow fever booster vaccination. CDR3 DNA: TGTGCCACCAGTGGGTCCAACGTCACTGAAGCTTTCTTT. Protein sequence: CATSGSNVTEAFF.